The 5 T cell receptor beta chains given below trace back to one sample, sequenced in a study of Graves' ophthalmopathy and Graves' hyperthyroidism. Amplified TCR beta CDR3 regions were obtained using RNA transcripts as template. RT-PCR with HTBI primers came first, then second-round multiplex PCR. TCRdb fed the multiplex PCR reads into MiXCR, producing one record per CDR3 protein. The sample includes 660,000 or so distinct CDR3 sequences, about 40% of them seen just once. The sample was peripheral blood. These receptor sequences come from an adult man with Graves' ophthalmopathy.

The chain links TRBV29-1 to TRBJ1-2; weak D call: TRBD1 (6 bases). CDR1 is SQVTM and CDR2 is ANQGSEA in the germline V gene. The CDR3 contains 12 residues. Trimming cost V 2 bases and J 5 bases, with 9 bases left between them. This CDR3 is CSVEPTGYGYTF. The CDR3 DNA is TGCAGCGTTGAACCTACAGGGTATGGCTACACCTTC.

On this clonotype: At one boundary the junction diverges from the germline segment, which might be a read error. This chain connects TRBV9 to TRBJ1-1, with unresolved D. CDR3 length: 13 residues. The V gene's germline CDR1 is SGDLS and CDR2 YYNGEE. CDR3: CASSTRGGLKALF. The CDR3 nucleotides read TGTGCCAGCAGCACGCGGGGAGGCCTTAAAGCTCTCTTT.

Note on this clonotype: The junction departs from the called germline gene at one end, perhaps through a read error. V is TRBV20-1 and J is TRBJ1-5; 7 bases map to TRBD1. Germline CDR1 is DFQATT and CDR2 is SNEGSKA (reference sequence). The CDR3 spans 17 residues. The CDR3 sequence: CSARSRTGQDSSQPQHF. The CDR3 nucleotides read TGCAGTGCTAGAAGTCGGACAGGACAAGATAGCAGTCAGCCCCAGCATTTT.

There are many counts of this clonotype. The chain employs TRBV4-3 and TRBJ2-5; 7 positions agree with TRBD1. This CDR3 is 14 amino acids long. The V segment lost 0 bases and the J segment 9 bases; nucleotides outside the gene matches: 7. Germline CDR1 LGHNA, CDR2 YSLEER. This chain's CDR3 is CASSQDRQGPPQYF. The CDR3 DNA reads as TGCGCCAGCAGCCAAGATCGACAGGGCCCACCCCAGTACTTC.

This clonotype was seen ten or more times. The V call is TRBV7-2, the J call TRBJ2-5, with D unresolved. This CDR3 contains 15 residues. Between the trimmed V and J ends, which lost 1 base and 1 base, there was a span of 10 bases. CDR1 is SGHTA, CDR2 FQGNSA, per germline. CDR3: CASSLVAESQETQYF. As DNA, the CDR3 is TGTGCCAGCAGCTTAGTGGCGGAGAGCCAAGAGACCCAGTACTTC.